The rows below give T cell receptor beta chains drawn from one sample of a study of cytomegalovirus exposure and HLA in healthy donors. Assay: immunoSEQ multiplex PCR; the TCRdb copy retains only in-frame clones and omits some. The table lists 150,000 to 200,000 clones, 86% of them singletons, with approximately 2% in the top ten. Sequencing was carried out using PBMCs. Every receptor here comes from a woman younger than 35 in good health and CMV-seronegative. The CDR3 runs from the conserved cysteine through the conserved F or W. The order of the fields is V gene, J gene, D gene, clone size, CDR3 DNA, CDR3 protein. D genes are given only for firm matches. Clone size, where shown, is once, few, many, or a class for clones that have expanded.

TRBV19,TRBJ2-5,.,.,TGTGCCAGTGGGGGCAGCGCAGGAGAGACCCAGTACTTC,CASGGSAGETQYF
TRBV5-1,TRBJ2-7,.,.,TGCGCCAGCAGCTTGCCCGGGATGTATAAGAACGAGCAGTACTTC,CASSLPGMYKNEQYF
TRBV2,TRBJ2-2,TRBD2,.,TGTGCCAGCAGGACAACTAGCGGGAGGACCGGGGAGCTGTTTTTT,CASRTTSGRTGELFF
TRBV28,TRBJ1-3,.,once,TGTGCCAGCCTTGCAGGAGGTTACTCTGGAAACACCATATATTTT,CASLAGGYSGNTIYF
TRBV5-6,TRBJ2-7,.,.,TGTGCCAGCAGCTCCCCGACGGGCGAGCAGTACTTC,CASSSPTGEQYF
TRBV10-3,TRBJ2-2,.,.,TGTGCGGCTAATGGGGCTGGGGAGCTGTTTTTT,CAANGAGELFF
TRBV2,TRBJ2-5,TRBD2,.,TGTGCCAGCAGTGAAGGGGGGACTAGCGGGGGGGAAGAGACCCAGTACTTC,CASSEGGTSGGEETQYF
TRBV7-8,TRBJ2-7,TRBD1,.,TGTGCCAGCAGCGTCGACAGGGTGTCCGACGAGCAGTACTTC,CASSVDRVSDEQYF
TRBV19,TRBJ1-3,TRBD1,.,TGTGCCAGTAGTTTCACCGGGACAGGGTTCTCTGGAAACACCATATATTTT,CASSFTGTGFSGNTIYF
TRBV7-8,TRBJ2-3,TRBD1,once,TGTGCCAGCAGCTTAGTAGGCCAGGGGGAAGATACGCAGTATTTT,CASSLVGQGEDTQYF
TRBV9,TRBJ1-1,.,.,TGTGCCAGCAGCCCCTGGGGGCAGGGTACATACACTGAAGCTTTCTTT,CASSPWGQGTYTEAFF
TRBV5-1,TRBJ1-1,TRBD1,.,TGCGCCAGCAGCTTCGGGACAGCGAACACTGAAGCTTTCTTT,CASSFGTANTEAFF
TRBV19,TRBJ2-2,TRBD1,.,TGTGCCAGTAAGAGGGGGCGGAACACCGGGGAGCTGTTTTTT,CASKRGRNTGELFF
TRBV27,TRBJ2-1,TRBD1,.,TGTGCCAGCAGTTTATCGGGACAGGGGGTCTTGATCTCCTACAATGAGCAGTTCTTC,CASSLSGQGVLISYNEQFF
TRBV28,TRBJ2-7,.,.,TGTGCCAGCAAAGTTTTGGGGAAGGGGTCCTACGAGCAGTACTTC,CASKVLGKGSYEQYF
TRBV5-1,TRBJ2-1,TRBD2,.,TGCGCCAGCAGCGTGGTGGGGGGGGACTCCTACAATGAGCAGTTCTTC,CASSVVGGDSYNEQFF
TRBV6-1,TRBJ1-2,.,once,TGTGCCAGCAGTCTTACAAGGGGGAACTATGGCTACACCTTC,CASSLTRGNYGYTF
TRBV15,TRBJ2-3,.,.,TGTGCCACCAGCAGAGTACGTCAGGGCGTCAGCACAGATACGCAGTATTTT,CATSRVRQGVSTDTQYF
TRBV2,TRBJ1-2,TRBD1,.,TGTGCTGGAAGTCTAGGGACAGTCTACGGCTACACCTTC,CAGSLGTVYGYTF
TRBV5-1,TRBJ1-1,.,.,TGCGCCAGCAGCTTGGCCGGGGGAGGGAACACTGAAGCTTTCTTT,CASSLAGGGNTEAFF
TRBV7-2,TRBJ2-2,TRBD2,.,TGTGCCAGCAGCCCTTGGACTAGCGGGAGAGGCGGGGAGCTGTTTTTT,CASSPWTSGRGGELFF
TRBV7-9,TRBJ1-2,.,.,TGTGCCAGCAGCTTAGATGAAGTCCAGGGCTACACCTTC,CASSLDEVQGYTF
TRBV10-3,TRBJ2-2,TRBD2,few,TGTGCCATCAGTGAGGGGAGGGACACCGGGGAGCTGTTTTTT,CAISEGRDTGELFF
TRBV4-3,TRBJ2-6,.,.,TGCGCCAGCAGCCAAGATCACGGGTCTGGGGCCAACGTCCTGACTTTC,CASSQDHGSGANVLTF
TRBV7-9,TRBJ1-2,TRBD1,.,TGTGCCAGCAGCCCGGACAGGGGGGTCTATGGCTACACCTTC,CASSPDRGVYGYTF
TRBV2,TRBJ1-1,.,.,TGTGCCAGCAGGGCGACAGGGAACACTGAAGCTTTCTTT,CASRATGNTEAFF
TRBV6-6,TRBJ2-5,.,few,TGTGCCAGCAGTAGGGAGGCCCAAGAGACCCAGTACTTC,CASSREAQETQYF
TRBV5-8,TRBJ1-5,.,few,TGTGCCAGCAGTTTACCCTGGACAGCTTTCTACAATCAGCCCCAGCATTTT,CASSLPWTAFYNQPQHF
TRBV7-9,TRBJ2-1,TRBD1,.,TGTGCCAGCAGCTTACCGTGGACAGGCCACAATGAGCAGTTCTTC,CASSLPWTGHNEQFF
TRBV29-1,TRBJ2-3,TRBD1,once,TGCAGCGTTAACGAGGGACAGGGGTTTTCGGATACGCAGTATTTT,CSVNEGQGFSDTQYF
TRBV2,TRBJ2-7,.,.,TGTGCCAGCAGTTCGGGTCCCTCCTACGAGCAGTACTTC,CASSSGPSYEQYF
TRBV4-1,TRBJ1-5,.,once,TGCGCCAGCAGCCAGGCCCTTACAGGGCCTCAGCCCCAGCATTTT,CASSQALTGPQPQHF
TRBV7-2,TRBJ1-3,TRBD1,.,TGTGCCAGCAGCTTAGCTGGGACAGGCGGAAACACCATATATTTT,CASSLAGTGGNTIYF
TRBV27,TRBJ1-6,.,.,TGTGCCAGCAGTTACTCGGGAGGGGCTGGTTCACCCCTCCACTTT,CASSYSGGAGSPLHF
TRBV5-1,TRBJ2-3,TRBD1,.,TGCGCCAGCAGCATGACAGGGGGCGCCGGAGATACGCAGTATTTT,CASSMTGGAGDTQYF
TRBV2,TRBJ2-3,.,.,TGTGCCAGCAGTGATTCGGGTTATACGCAGTATTTT,CASSDSGYTQYF
TRBV2,TRBJ2-1,TRBD1,.,TGTGCCAGCAGCGCGGACAGGCATTACAATGAGCAGTTCTTC,CASSADRHYNEQFF
TRBV16,TRBJ2-3,.,once,TGTGCCAGCAGCCAATTCACAGGTTCTGCAGATACGCAGTATTTT,CASSQFTGSADTQYF
TRBV7-9,TRBJ1-2,.,.,TGTGCCAGCAGCGTAGCAGACAGGTCTAACTATGGCTACACCTTC,CASSVADRSNYGYTF
TRBV6-1,TRBJ1-6,.,.,TGTGCCAGCAGTGAAGCGGGAGTAGCACCCCTCCACTTT,CASSEAGVAPLHF
TRBV6-1,TRBJ1-5,.,.,TGTGCCAGCAGTGAAGACCCCTGGACGAGTCAGAGGGGCAATCAGCCCCAGCATTTT,CASSEDPWTSQRGNQPQHF
TRBV27,TRBJ2-3,TRBD2,.,TGTGCCAGCAACAGACTAGCGGGGTCCACAGATACGCAGTATTTT,CASNRLAGSTDTQYF
TRBV27,TRBJ2-4,.,.,TGTGCCAGCAGCCCTACCAAAGGGAGGAACATTCAGTACTTC,CASSPTKGRNIQYF
TRBV12-5,TRBJ1-3,TRBD1,.,TGTGCTAGTGGTCCCGGACAGGGCTTCTCTGGAAACACCATATATTTT,CASGPGQGFSGNTIYF
TRBV28,TRBJ1-1,.,.,TGTGCCAGCAGTCTTTCTATTTTTTTAGAAGCTTTCTTT,CASSLSIFLEAFF
TRBV28,TRBJ1-1,.,.,TGTGCCAGCAGTTGGGCCTCGGCGGCTTTCTTT,CASSWASAAFF
TRBV28,TRBJ2-1,.,once,TGTGCCAGCAGATCACAGGGTAGGGGGTACAATGAGCAGTTCTTC,CASRSQGRGYNEQFF
TRBV28,TRBJ2-7,.,.,TGTGCCAGCAGGCACGTGGCGGAGTCCCCCACCTACGAGCAGTACTTC,CASRHVAESPTYEQYF
TRBV15,TRBJ2-7,TRBD2,.,TGTGCCACCAGCAAGAGCGGGAGGTCCGACGAGCAGTACTTC,CATSKSGRSDEQYF
TRBV5-1,TRBJ2-2,TRBD1,.,TGCGCCAGCAGCTTGGGGACAGGGGTGAACACCGGGGAGCTGTTTTTT,CASSLGTGVNTGELFF
TRBV6-1,TRBJ2-3,TRBD2,.,TGTGCCAGCAGCCCGGGACTAGCCAACACAGATACGCAGTATTTT,CASSPGLANTDTQYF
TRBV2,TRBJ1-3,TRBD1,.,TGTGCCAGCAGCCCATGGACAGGCTCTGGAAACACCATATATTTT,CASSPWTGSGNTIYF
TRBV5-1,TRBJ2-1,.,.,TGCGCCAGCAGCCCAACCCCAGACAATGAGCAGTTCTTC,CASSPTPDNEQFF
TRBV9,TRBJ2-5,TRBD1,.,TGTGCCAGCAGCGGAGGGGGCTCCCAAGAGACCCAGTACTTC,CASSGGGSQETQYF
TRBV7-9,TRBJ2-3,.,.,TGTGCCAGCAGCGGACAGAGCACAGATACGCAGTATTTT,CASSGQSTDTQYF
TRBV27,TRBJ2-5,.,.,TGTGCCAGCAGGCCGCGGGACGGCAACCAAGAGACCCAGTACTTC,CASRPRDGNQETQYF
TRBV28,TRBJ1-2,.,.,TGTGCCAGCAGTAACAGGGACTATGGCTACACCTTC,CASSNRDYGYTF
TRBV6-5,TRBJ1-1,.,few,TGTGCCAGCAGTTACGGGAGCACTGAAGCTTTCTTT,CASSYGSTEAFF
TRBV27,TRBJ2-7,.,few,TGTGCCAGCAGTTATGGATGGGGCTACTCCTACGAGCAGTACTTC,CASSYGWGYSYEQYF